These T cell receptor beta chains were read from a single sample in a study of blood T cell repertoires in COVID-19. Generated by immunoSEQ multiplex PCR, the TCRdb table keeps only in-frame clones and is missing some. The table has about 120,000 clones, approximately 82% seen once. The sequencing input was peripheral blood. The receptors were sampled from a man aged 60-69 years with acute or convalescent COVID-19. The CDR3 runs from the conserved cysteine through the conserved F or W. A D gene is named only where the DNA matches it firmly. Not every row has a clone size; where given, it reads once, few, many or a size class.

V	size	D	J	CDR3	DNA
TRBV28	-	TRBD2	TRBJ2-2	CASSLAGTSGLGELFF	TGTGCCAGCAGTTTGGCCGGGACTAGCGGGCTCGGGGAGCTGTTTTTT
TRBV6-4	-	-	TRBJ1-3	CASSDSGEGEKGNTIYF	TGTGCCAGCAGTGACTCGGGGGAGGGCGAAAAAGGAAACACCATATATTTT
TRBV7-2	-	-	TRBJ1-1	CASSFRGAGSTEAFF	TGTGCCAGCAGCTTTAGAGGGGCCGGGAGCACTGAAGCTTTCTTT
TRBV10-1	-	TRBD2	TRBJ2-1	CASSGGSSYNEQFF	TGCGCCAGCAGTGGCGGGAGTTCCTACAATGAGCAGTTCTTC
TRBV6-5	-	TRBD1	TRBJ1-2	CASSLGGAGGYTF	TGTGCCAGCAGTTTAGGGGGCGCGGGTGGCTACACCTTC
TRBV18	-	-	TRBJ2-5	CASSPPPSRGFQETQYF	TGTGCCAGCTCACCACCCCCGAGCAGGGGTTTCCAAGAGACCCAGTACTTC
TRBV25-1	few	-	TRBJ2-7	CASSPAGTYEQYF	TGTGCCAGCAGCCCCGCGGGGACCTACGAGCAGTACTTC
TRBV5-1	once	TRBD1	TRBJ2-7	CASSLAARGSEQYF	TGCGCCAGCAGCTTGGCTGCCAGGGGGTCCGAGCAGTACTTC
TRBV19	-	-	TRBJ1-5	CASSMWRNNQPQHF	TGTGCCAGTAGTATGTGGCGGAACAATCAGCCCCAGCATTTT
TRBV6-2/TRBV6-3	-	TRBD2	TRBJ2-3	CASSYIASGSTDTQYF	TGTGCCAGCAGTTACATTGCTAGCGGTAGCACAGATACGCAGTATTTT
TRBV14	-	TRBD2	TRBJ2-1	CASSPLAGDEDEQFF	TGTGCCAGCAGCCCGTTAGCGGGAGACGAGGATGAGCAGTTCTTC
TRBV15	-	-	TRBJ2-3	CATSRALAGTQYF	TGTGCCACCAGCAGAGCCTTGGCGGGTACGCAGTATTTT
TRBV29-1	-	TRBD1	TRBJ1-5	CSVADRGNQPQHF	TGCAGCGTTGCCGACAGGGGGAACCAGCCCCAGCATTTT
TRBV18	-	TRBD2	TRBJ2-6	CASSQNPSGSSGANVLTF	TGTGCCAGCTCACAGAACCCTAGCGGGAGTAGTGGGGCCAACGTCCTGACTTTC
TRBV29-1	-	-	TRBJ2-3	CSVDRIADTQYF	TGCAGCGTTGACAGGATCGCAGATACGCAGTATTTT
TRBV28	once	-	TRBJ2-5	CASSLPRETQYF	TGTGCCAGCAGTTTACCACGGGAGACCCAGTACTTC
TRBV5-1	-	-	TRBJ1-1	CASSLSPGGTEAFF	TGCGCCAGCAGCTTGTCTCCAGGAGGGACTGAAGCTTTCTTT
TRBV10-1	once	-	TRBJ2-4	CASSLKNFPFRYF	TGCGCCAGCAGCTTAAAAAACTTCCCTTTCCGGTACTTC
TRBV6-5	-	-	TRBJ1-5	CASRVLGGQPQHF	TGTGCCAGCAGAGTCCTAGGGGGTCAGCCCCAGCATTTT
TRBV28	-	TRBD2	TRBJ2-3	CASRSGTSSPDTQYF	TGTGCCAGCAGATCCGGGACTAGCAGCCCAGATACGCAGTATTTT
TRBV5-1	-	TRBD2	TRBJ2-2	CASSLLPGRAITGELFF	TGCGCCAGCAGCTTGTTGCCCGGGAGGGCCATCACCGGGGAGCTGTTTTTT
TRBV7-2	few	-	TRBJ1-3	CASSLAYSYSGNTIYF	TGTGCCAGCAGCTTAGCTTACAGCTACTCTGGAAACACCATATATTTT